The clone carrying this TCR beta chain was counted between two and nine times. The antigen remains undetermined. Trimming stripped 4 bases from V and 4 bases from J, with 13 bases between. The germline V gene has CDR1 SGHTA and CDR2 FQGNSA. CDR3 length: 14 residues. The template used for profiling TCR beta VDJ and CDR3 was genomic DNA. A single record per CDR3 protein comes from TCRdb applying MiXCR to the reads. This repertoire shows about 20,000 distinct CDR3 sequences, almost 40% found once; its top ten account for approximately 89%. This specimen belongs to a study of CD8+CD57+ T cells in acquired aplastic anemia. Study outcomes and limitations: Patients' CD8+CD57+ cells proved less diverse than their total CD4+ and CD8+ pools, researchers found.

Patients chosen for sequencing had shown CD8+CD57+ cell expansion by flow cytometry. As a group, the patients uniformly had severe acquired aplastic anemia. Once CD8+CD57+ cells had been bead-enriched, they gave a mean 1.6 ug DNA. The sample comprised CD8+CD57+ T cells sorted from PBMCs. Subset here: bead-enriched CD8+CD57+ effector memory T cells from SAA patients. The chain combines TRBV7-2 with TRBJ2-5, with D possibly being TRBD1 (6 bases). The sequence was obtained from a human donor with aplastic anemia. As DNA, the CDR3 is TGTGCCAGCAGCTCCTCAGGGGCCAGAGAGACCCAGTACTTC. Translation gives CASSSSGARETQYF.